These 30 T cell receptor beta chains came from one sample sequenced in a study of spatial heterogeneity in lung cancer. Time point of the sample: sample taken at primary tumor resection. MiXCR was run by TCRdb on the 5' RACE reads, yielding one entry per CDR3 protein. The sample carries more than 60,000 distinct CDR3 sequences, about 5.9% recorded once. The sample consisted of PBMCs, taken at surgery. These receptors all come from a female donor with early-stage non-small cell lung cancer.

The chain uses TRBV14 and TRBJ2-2; 7 bases align to TRBD1. CDR1 is SGHDN and CDR2 is FVKESK in the germline V gene. This CDR3 is built from 13 residues. V lost 3 bases and J lost 6; bases outside the gene matches: 1. CDR3 loop: CASSQTGPGELFF. The DNA of the CDR3 is TGTGCCAGCAGCCAGACAGGGCCCGGGGAGCTGTTTTTT.

Remarks on this clonotype: Given a much more abundant clone one base away, this may be a read error. This chain uses TRBV11-1 with TRBJ2-4, with D uncertain. Trimming shortened V by 3 bases and J by 7 bases, and 16 bases separated the two germline ends. The CDR3 is made up of 15 amino acids. CDR1 is SGHAT, CDR2 FQDESV, per germline (reference sequence). The CDR3 nucleotides read TGTGCCAGCAGCTTGAAGTCCGGACCCCCCAACATTCAGTACTTC. Its translation is CASSLKSGPPNIQYF.

CDR3 region: CSVTLTANTEAFF. Here the CDR3 DNA reads TGCAGCGTCACCCTAACGGCAAATACTGAAGCTTTCTTT. The chain employs TRBV29-1 and TRBJ1-1; D gene uncertain. The CDR3 sequence is 13 residues long. The germline V gene encodes CDR1 SQVTM and CDR2 ANQGSEA. V was pared by 6 bases and J by 5 bases, with 16 bases between.

The sample holds many counts of this clonotype. The rearrangement uses TRBV27 and TRBJ2-5; D is undetermined. CDR1 is MNHEY, CDR2 SMNVEV, per germline (reference sequence). The V and J ends lost 2 bases and 4 bases respectively, with 8 bases between them. This CDR3 is 13 amino acids long. CDR3 sequence (DNA): TGTGCCAGCAGTTTAGTGAAGGCAGAGACCCAGTACTTC. Translated, it gives CASSLVKAETQYF.

This clonotype was seen at least ten times. The V and J genes are TRBV6-1 and TRBJ1-5, with 9 bases fitting TRBD1. Per germline, CDR1 MNHNS and CDR2 SASEGT. This CDR3 has 15 amino acids. Germline trimming cut 5 bases from V and 4 bases from J; bases unmatched to any gene: 6. CDR3 residues: CASSRGQGSNQPQHF. In DNA, the CDR3 is TGTGCCAGCAGTAGGGGACAGGGCTCGAATCAGCCCCAGCATTTT.

In this sample, this clonotype turned up many times. This chain connects TRBV5-1 to TRBJ2-7; 7 bases match TRBD1. Germline-derived CDR1 and CDR2 are SGHRS and YFSETQ. Unmatched junction bases numbered 14, after V lost 2 bases and J lost 0 bases. This CDR3 region has 18 residues. As DNA, the CDR3 is TGCGCCAGCAGCTTAGGGGGCCCTACCCGGGGTAACTCCTACGAGCAGTACTTC. Translated: CASSLGGPTRGNSYEQYF.

This chain joins TRBV11-2 and TRBJ1-1; no firm D call. The V gene's germline CDR1 is SGHAT and CDR2 FQNNGV. The V gene lost 3 bases and the J gene lost 1 base, with 6 bases spanning the gap. CDR3 length: 13 residues. CDR3 region: CASSLKGNTEAFF. The CDR3 coding sequence is TGTGCCAGCAGCTTGAAGGGGAACACTGAAGCTTTCTTT.

The rearrangement links TRBV10-3 to TRBJ2-5, with D maybe TRBD2 (5 bases). The CDR3 totals 13 residues. Trimming cost V 7 bases and J 0 bases, with 9 bases left between them. From germline, CDR1 is ENHRY and CDR2 SYGVKD. CDR3 sequence reads: CAITPGYQETQYF. The CDR3 coding sequence is TGTGCCATCACCCCGGGGTACCAAGAGACCCAGTACTTC.

This clonotype was counted at least ten times. The chain uses TRBV2 and TRBJ2-7; D gene uncertain. CDR3 size: 13 residues. Germline CDR1 reads SNHLY; CDR2 reads FYNNEI. V lost 3 bases to trimming and J lost 3 bases, with 9 bases between them. CDR3 amino acids: CASSDGVGYEQYV. CDR3 nucleotides: TGTGCCAGCAGTGATGGGGTTGGCTACGAGCAGTACGTC.

The rearrangement joins TRBV20-1 to TRBJ2-2, with D unresolved. V was shortened by 6 bases and J by 4 bases, with 18 bases between the two germline ends. The CDR3 is 15 amino acids. In germline, CDR1 is DFQATT, CDR2 SNEGSKA (reference sequence). This CDR3 reads CSAHPNTLVTGELFF. CDR3 nucleotide sequence: TGCAGTGCCCACCCCAATACACTTGTCACCGGGGAGCTGTTTTTT.

The rearrangement links TRBV29-1 to TRBJ2-3, with 9 nucleotides matching TRBD2. The V and J ends lost 4 bases and 6 bases, in that order; junction bases with no gene match: 5. Looked up from germline, CDR1 is SQVTM and CDR2 is ANQGSEA. This CDR3 region has 13 residues. The CDR3 nucleotides are TGCAGCGTTGGGGCTAGCGGGGCGGATACGCAGTATTTT. The encoded protein is CSVGASGADTQYF.

The chain is built from TRBV6-5 and TRBJ2-5; TRBD1 agrees at 9 bases. This CDR3 contains 16 residues. J was trimmed by 5 bases and V by 5 bases; bases with no gene match: 12. CDR1 is MNHEY, CDR2 SVGAGI, per germline. This CDR3 reads CASSPHGGTGRETQYF. CDR3 coding DNA: TGTGCCAGCAGTCCCCACGGGGGGACAGGGAGGGAGACCCAGTACTTC.

This clonotype was seen ten or more times. The chain has TRBV6-2 or TRBV6-3 and TRBJ2-3; TRBD2 matches at 7 bases. The V and J ends lost 6 bases and 3 bases, in that order; junction bases with no gene match: 6. The CDR3 has 14 residues. Germline CDR1 MNHEY, CDR2 SVGEGT. Here the CDR3 DNA reads TGTGCCAGCAGCGCCGCCGGGAGGACAGATACGCAGTATTTT. It is translated as CASSAAGRTDTQYF.

This clonotype has more than one count but fewer than ten. The DNA of the CDR3 is TGTGCCAGCCGGAACACCGGGGAGCTGTTTTTT. It is translated as CASRNTGELFF. This sequence joins TRBV3-1 and TRBJ2-2; D gene uncertain. Germline CDR1 reads LGHDT; CDR2 reads YNNKEL (reference sequence). Trimming stripped 8 bases from V and 1 base from J, with 2 bases between. This CDR3 spans 11 amino acids.

The rearrangement links TRBV2 to TRBJ2-1; 12 bases are shared with TRBD2. V gave up 10 bases and J gave up 7 bases; unmatched junction bases: 5. This CDR3 has 13 residues. Germline CDR1 reads SNHLY; CDR2 reads FYNNEI. The CDR3 region has the DNA TGTGCCACCAAGACTAGCGGGGGAAATGAGCAGTTCTTC. As protein: CATKTSGGNEQFF.

This clonotype appeared a few times. This chain uses TRBV7-9 with TRBJ2-3; 11 positions agree with TRBD2. The CDR3 is 15 residues long. V shed 6 bases, J shed 4 bases, and the junction held 6 bases outside the gene matches. Germline-derived CDR1 and CDR2 are SEHNR and FQNEAQ (reference sequence). In DNA, the CDR3 is TGTGCCAGCAGTTCACTAGCGGGAGTGGCAGATACGCAGTATTTT. It specifies CASSSLAGVADTQYF.

This clonotype was recorded at least ten times. The chain carries TRBV5-1 and TRBJ2-5; 14 bases are a match to TRBD2. CDR1 is SGHRS and CDR2 is YFSETQ in the germline V gene. This CDR3 has 16 residues. V gave up 3 bases and J gave up 5 bases; unmatched junction bases: 6. The DNA for the CDR3 is TGCGCCAGCAGCTCCGGACTAGCGGGGGGATCTGAGACCCAGTACTTC. Translated: CASSSGLAGGSETQYF.

Many counts were recorded for this clonotype. The J gene is TRBJ1-5, the V gene TRBV7-2, with D perhaps matching TRBD1 (5 bases). V was trimmed by 5 bases and J by 6 bases, leaving 17 bases between them. Germline V gene sequence: CDR1 SGHTA, CDR2 FQGNSA. The CDR3 has 15 residues. The CDR3: CASSLDTGSRQPQHF. CDR3 DNA sequence: TGTGCCAGCAGCCTGGATACAGGAAGCCGTCAGCCCCAGCATTTT.

This clonotype was detected ten times or more. The V gene is TRBV7-8, the J gene TRBJ2-7; TRBD2 aligns across 8 bases. This CDR3 is built from 15 residues. The germline CDR1 and CDR2 sequences are SGHVS and FQNEAQ. J gave up 0 bases and V 5 bases, and 6 bases lay outside the gene matches. CDR3 DNA: TGTGCCAGCAGCCAAACACTAGCGGCCTCCTACGAGCAGTACGTC. Protein: CASSQTLAASYEQYV.

This clonotype was seen a few times. The CDR3 loop reads CASSEWDRYQETQYF. The DNA of the CDR3 is TGTGCCAGCAGTGAGTGGGACAGGTACCAAGAGACCCAGTACTTC. The chain combines TRBV6-1 with TRBJ2-5; 8 positions match TRBD1. The V gene's germline CDR1 is MNHNS and CDR2 SASEGT. CDR3 length equals 15 residues. J gave up 0 bases and V 3 bases, and 3 bases lay outside the gene matches.

The chain uses TRBV4-1 and TRBJ1-1; D may be TRBD1 (5 bases). The CDR3 is 16 residues long. Germline CDR1 reads MGHRA; CDR2 reads YSYEKL. The V end lost 1 base, the J end lost 1 base, and 13 bases lay between the germline ends. The CDR3 region has the DNA TGCGCCAGCAGCCAAGGGGGCAGGGCAGAGAACACTGAAGCTTTCTTT. It encodes CASSQGGRAENTEAFF.

The chain has TRBV18 and TRBJ1-2, with 10 bases matching TRBD1. The germline gives CDR1 KGHSH, CDR2 LQKENI. CDR3 length equals 18 residues. J lost 2 bases, V lost 6 bases, and 15 bases had no gene match. The CDR3 DNA reads as TGTGCCAGCTCCCGTAATGAAGGGACAGGGGCCCTGAACTATGGCTACACCTTC. Its protein is CASSRNEGTGALNYGYTF.

At least ten counts were recorded for this clonotype. This chain joins TRBV20-1 and TRBJ2-7, with TRBD1 identical over 9 bases. The CDR3 runs 14 residues. Trimming cost V 6 bases and J 3 bases; bases outside gene matches: 9. The V gene's germline CDR1 is DFQATT and CDR2 SNEGSKA (reference sequence). The CDR3 spells CSARSGTGIYEQYF. CDR3 DNA sequence: TGCAGTGCCCGGTCCGGGACAGGGATCTACGAGCAGTACTTC.

The rearrangement uses TRBV2 and TRBJ2-2; 9 nucleotides align to TRBD1. The germline gives CDR1 SNHLY, CDR2 FYNNEI. CDR3 length equals 16 residues. The ends lost 5 bases at V and 4 bases at J; junction bases unmatched: 8. In DNA, the CDR3 is TGTGCCAGCAGTTTACCGACAGGGGGAGCCACCGGGGAGCTGTTTTTT. Translation gives CASSLPTGGATGELFF.

This clonotype was detected ten times or more. This chain connects TRBV29-1 to TRBJ2-5; TRBD2 matches 7 bases. There are 12 residues in the CDR3. The junction had 0 bases not matched to a gene; V was cut back by 1 base and J by 4 bases. Germline loops: CDR1 SQVTM, CDR2 ANQGSEA. The CDR3 loop reads CSVEGGGETQYF. The CDR3 coding sequence is TGCAGCGTTGAAGGCGGGGGAGAGACCCAGTACTTC.

The sample holds a few counts of this clonotype. The chain employs TRBV11-1 and TRBJ2-1; TRBD2 matches 10 bases. Germline V gene lookup returns CDR1 SGHAT and CDR2 FQDESV (reference sequence). CDR3 size: 17 residues. V dropped 5 bases and J dropped 3; count of bases not matched to a gene: 10. The CDR3: CASSPRLAGDVYNEQFF. The CDR3 DNA is TGTGCCAGCAGCCCTAGACTAGCGGGCGACGTCTACAATGAGCAGTTCTTC.

The sample holds many counts of this clonotype. The rearrangement uses TRBV20-1 and TRBJ1-1; D unclear. Trimming shortened V by 1 base and J by 1 base, and 7 bases separated the two germline ends. Looked up from germline, CDR1 is DFQATT and CDR2 is SNEGSKA (reference sequence). The CDR3 has 13 amino acids. CDR3 in DNA: TGCAGTGCTAGAGGTCAGACGAACACTGAAGCTTTCTTT. It encodes CSARGQTNTEAFF.

The chain uses TRBV7-6 and TRBJ2-4; either TRBD1 or TRBD2 may fit D (7 bases each). Germline assignment: CDR1 SGHVS and CDR2 FNYEAQ. Trimming shortened V by 7 bases and J by 1 base, and 11 bases separated the two germline ends. The CDR3 length is 14 residues. CDR3 nucleotides: TGTGCCAGCACTCAGGGGGGGGCCAAAAACATTCAGTACTTC. The encoded protein is CASTQGGAKNIQYF.

This clonotype was recorded a few times. This chain links TRBV4-1 with TRBJ2-3, with D unresolved. Germline V gene sequence: CDR1 MGHRA, CDR2 YSYEKL. With 4 bases removed from V and 4 bases from J, the gap between germline ends came to 21 bases. This CDR3 has 17 amino acids. The CDR3 nucleotides read TGCGCCAGCAGCCCCGAGGCGACCGGGTCGTGGGCAGATACGCAGTATTTT. Its translation: CASSPEATGSWADTQYF.

Only a few counts were recorded for this clonotype. DNA for the CDR3: TGTGCCAGCAGCACCGGACTAACGACTTACACAGATACGCAGTATTTT. Its translation is CASSTGLTTYTDTQYF. The chain joins TRBV5-8 to TRBJ2-3; a possible D gene is TRBD2 (6 bases). The CDR3 has 16 amino acids. Trimming shortened V by 4 bases and J by 2 bases, and 17 bases separated the two germline ends. Germline loops: CDR1 SGHTS, CDR2 YDEGEE.